These 17 T cell receptor beta chains were all obtained from the same sample, sequenced in a study of shared clonotypes between healthy human individuals. Measured with immunoSEQ multiplex PCR; TCRdb has only the in-frame clones, and not every one. Among about 1 million clones, 75% to 80% were seen once, and the ten largest hold more than 0.45%. Material: memory CD4+ T cells from PBMCs. Subset here: CD45RA-negative fraction. These receptor sequences come from a man between 18 and 35 years old in good health. Some clones in this sample may be carry-over from other donors' samples.

V usage is TRBV2 and J usage is TRBJ2-5; D is uncertain. The CDR3 totals 13 residues. Germline values: CDR1 SNHLY, CDR2 FYNNEI. V was shortened by 2 bases and J by 5 bases, with 9 bases between the two germline ends. In DNA, the CDR3 is TGTGCCAGCAGTGAACGGCGGTCGGAGACCCAGTACTTC. Amino acid sequence: CASSERRSETQYF.

This sequence joins TRBV4-3 and TRBJ2-1; D not certain. CDR3 size: 14 residues. The ends were cut back, 2 bases at V and 15 bases at J, with 20 bases in the middle. Germline CDR1 reads LGHNA; CDR2 reads YSLEER. In nucleotides, the CDR3 is TGCGCCAGCAGCCAACGCCAAACCGAACCCAGTTTGTTCTTC. It yields the protein CASSQRQTEPSLFF.

This chain uses TRBV27 with TRBJ2-4; D unclear. Deletions cut 2 bases from V and 2 bases from J, with 10 bases between. CDR1 and CDR2 (germline): MNHEY, SMNVEV (reference sequence). This CDR3 region has 15 residues. This CDR3 reads CASSLRRPPKNIQYF. CDR3 coding DNA: TGTGCCAGCAGTTTAAGGCGCCCACCCAAAAACATTCAGTACTTC.

V is TRBV28 and J is TRBJ2-1, with 7 nucleotides matching TRBD1. CDR3 length: 15 amino acids. Trimming at V came to 4 bases and at J to 4 bases, leaving 7 bases not matched to a gene. Germline values: CDR1 MDHEN, CDR2 SYDVKM. CDR3: CASSSFGQEYNEQFF. The DNA of the CDR3 is TGTGCCAGCAGTTCTTTCGGACAGGAGTACAATGAGCAGTTCTTC. Full variable domain (outside the CDR3, taken from reference TRBV28 and TRBJ2-1): DVKVTQSSRYLVKRTGEKVFLECVQDMDHENMFWYRQDPGLGLRLIYFSYDVKMKEKGDIPEGYSVSREKKERFSLILESASTNQTSMYLCASSSFGQEYNEQFFGPGTRLTVL.

The V call is TRBV25-1, the J call TRBJ2-1; TRBD1 matches 8 bases. J lost 5 bases, V lost 3 bases, and 6 bases had no gene match. CDR1 MGHDK and CDR2 SYGVNS come from the germline V gene. This CDR3 comprises 15 residues. The CDR3 DNA reads TGTGCCAGCAGTGATCCGGGACAGGCCGACAATGAGCAGTTCTTC. Residues: CASSDPGQADNEQFF.

For this clone: The same CDR3 also results from other DNA sequences found in this sample. V is TRBV5-1 and J is TRBJ2-5; D call uncertain. Germline V gives CDR1 SGHRS, CDR2 YFSETQ. Trimming stripped 0 bases from V and 1 base from J, with 7 bases between. This CDR3 is built from 14 residues. The CDR3 reads CASSLAGAQETQYF. The CDR3 bases are TGCGCCAGCAGCTTGGCCGGAGCCCAAGAGACCCAGTACTTC.

The rearrangement links TRBV27 to TRBJ2-7; D may be TRBD1 (5 bases). CDR1 and CDR2 (germline): MNHEY, SMNVEV (reference sequence). This CDR3 has 15 residues. V dropped 0 bases and J dropped 5 bases, with 14 bases sitting between them. The DNA for the CDR3 is TGTGCCAGCAGTTTATCGCCGCTTAAGGGGCACGAGCAGTACTTC. Encoded protein: CASSLSPLKGHEQYF.

The J gene is TRBJ2-2, the V gene TRBV5-5; a possible D gene is TRBD1 (6 bases). The CDR3 is 16 amino acids. V shed 0 bases and J shed 2 bases, with 11 bases lying between them. Germline loops: CDR1 SGHKS, CDR2 YYEKEE (reference sequence). The CDR3 DNA is TGTGCCAGCAGCTTGGGTTTCAGGGGTAACACCGGGGAGCTGTTTTTT. Protein product: CASSLGFRGNTGELFF.

The chain carries TRBV5-1 and TRBJ2-7, with D maybe TRBD1 (6 bases). In germline, CDR1 is SGHRS, CDR2 YFSETQ. This CDR3 is built from 15 residues. V was cut by 0 bases and J by 6 bases, with 16 bases left in between. CDR3 DNA: TGCGCCAGCAGCTTGGGTGAGTGGGGGCCTGGCGAGCAGTACTTC. It codes for CASSLGEWGPGEQYF.

The chain combines TRBV6-5 with TRBJ2-7, with D perhaps TRBD1 or TRBD2 (5 bases each). V was clipped by 6 bases and J by 2 bases, with 14 bases between them. Germline CDR1 is MNHEY and CDR2 is SVGAGI. The CDR3 covers 14 residues. The CDR3 DNA is TGTGCCAGCAGCGACGGGGCCTTCCCCTACGAGCAGTACTTC. Its protein is CASSDGAFPYEQYF.

The rearrangement links TRBV4-1 to TRBJ2-3, with TRBD2 matching 13 bases. The CDR3 contains 19 residues. The V gene's germline CDR1 is MGHRA and CDR2 YSYEKL. The ends lost 7 bases at V and 0 bases at J; junction bases unmatched: 13. The CDR3 reads CASTPTRTSGSLSTDTQYF. CDR3 nucleotides: TGCGCCAGCACCCCTACAAGGACTAGCGGGAGCCTGAGCACAGATACGCAGTATTTT.

The chain joins TRBV4-2 to TRBJ1-1; D unclear. This CDR3 contains 13 residues. From germline, CDR1 is LGHNA and CDR2 YNFKEQ. Trimming removed 5 bases at V and 1 base at J, with 8 bases between. CDR3 sequence reads: CASSFDSNTEAFF. CDR3 bases: TGTGCCAGCAGCTTCGACTCGAACACTGAAGCTTTCTTT.

J is TRBJ1-6 and V is TRBV25-1; D gene uncertain. Germline assignment: CDR1 MGHDK and CDR2 SYGVNS. Trimming removed 2 bases from V and 8 bases from J, with 16 bases in between. This CDR3 has 16 amino acids. The CDR3 DNA follows: TGTGCCAGCAGTGAAAGAGGTGGAGGAAAAGATTCACCCCTCCACTTT. It is translated as CASSERGGGKDSPLHF.

V is TRBV6-1 and J is TRBJ1-1, with TRBD1 identical over 7 bases. Trimming cost V 5 bases and J 1 base; bases outside gene matches: 4. This CDR3 is 14 amino acids long. Germline CDR1 reads MNHNS; CDR2 reads SASEGT. The CDR3 sequence is CASSHGDRNTEAFF. Written as DNA, the CDR3 is TGTGCCAGCAGTCATGGGGACAGGAACACTGAAGCTTTCTTT.

This clone turned up a few times. The V gene is TRBV11-2, the J gene TRBJ2-1; 12 positions match TRBD2. The germline gives CDR1 SGHAT, CDR2 FQNNGV. This CDR3 contains 15 residues. V shed 3 bases and J 7 bases; nucleotides not matched to a gene: 4. The CDR3 sequence is CASSLTSGSVNEQFF. DNA of the CDR3: TGTGCCAGCAGCTTGACTAGCGGGAGTGTAAATGAGCAGTTCTTC.

This chain links TRBV11-2 with TRBJ2-3; D is uncertain. The CDR3 runs to 11 residues. Germline values: CDR1 SGHAT, CDR2 FQNNGV. V lost 6 bases and J 1 base, leaving 2 bases between the germline ends. CDR3 bases: TGTGCCAGCAGGCGCACAGATACGCAGTATTTT. Residues: CASRRTDTQYF.

CDR3 protein: CASSSDRGVTEAFF. The CDR3, as DNA: TGTGCCAGCAGCTCCGACAGGGGAGTCACTGAAGCTTTCTTT. This chain links TRBV7-2 with TRBJ1-1; 8 bases are shared with TRBD1. This CDR3 comprises 14 residues. J was trimmed by 4 bases and V by 4 bases; bases with no gene match: 5. Germline V gene lookup returns CDR1 SGHTA and CDR2 FQGNSA.